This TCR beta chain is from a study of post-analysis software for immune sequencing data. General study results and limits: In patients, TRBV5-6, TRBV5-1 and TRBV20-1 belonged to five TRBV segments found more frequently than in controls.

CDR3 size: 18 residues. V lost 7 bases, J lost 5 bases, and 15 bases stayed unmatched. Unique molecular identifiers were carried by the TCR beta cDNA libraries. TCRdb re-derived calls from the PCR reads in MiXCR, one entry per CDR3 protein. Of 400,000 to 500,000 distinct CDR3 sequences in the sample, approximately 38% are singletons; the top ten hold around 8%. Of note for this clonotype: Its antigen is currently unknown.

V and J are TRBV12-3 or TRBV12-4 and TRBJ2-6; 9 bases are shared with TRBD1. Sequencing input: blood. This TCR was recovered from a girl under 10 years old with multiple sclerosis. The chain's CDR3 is CASTGPPGQGNWANVLTF. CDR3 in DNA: TGTGCCAGCACCGGACCTCCGGGACAGGGTAACTGGGCCAACGTCCTGACTTTC.